This TCR beta chain was identified in a study of early T cells in non-severe SARS-CoV-2 infection. The CDR3 has 16 residues. The V gene's germline CDR1 is SGHNT and CDR2 YENEEA. V lost 0 bases, J lost 5 bases, and 13 bases lay in between. This clonotype was detected a few times. TCRdb reprocessed the 5' RACE reads via MiXCR and lists one record per CDR3 protein. The table has tens of thousands of distinct CDR3 sequences, 7.5% to 9.5% seen once. V and J are TRBV11-3 and TRBJ2-2; no firm D call. This clonotype was sampled from an adult who was a healthcare worker with PCR-confirmed SARS-CoV-2 infection or an uninfected control (not recorded which). Sequenced here: whole blood, sampled at baseline. CDR3: CASSLDSWANTGELFF. DNA for the CDR3: TGTGCCAGCAGCTTAGATTCCTGGGCAAATACCGGGGAGCTGTTTTTT.